Each of the 27 T cell receptor beta chains below was sequenced from the same sample in a study of molecular identifiers for immune sequencing clone quantification. TCRdb re-called the PCR reads with MiXCR, one entry per CDR3 protein. This sample has roughly 65,000 distinct CDR3 sequences, with 17% found just once. Material for sequencing was naive CD8+ T cells from blood, with Jurkat cell RNA spiked in. This sample's subset: FACS-sorted CD8+CD4-CCR7+CD45RA+ naive T cells. The receptors stem from a human donor in good health. Some libraries in this study had Jurkat cell RNA spiked in.

This clonotype showed up many times. The chain links TRBV21-1 to TRBJ2-7; TRBD2, the table's D call, was not compared with the DNA. TRBV21-1 is flagged as a pseudogene. CDR3 length equals 14 residues. CDR3 in amino acids: CAIIMGLAPYEQYF. CDR3 bases: TGTGCCATCATAATGGGACTAGCACCCTACGAGCAGTACTTC.

This clonotype was observed a few times. The rearrangement joins TRBV7-8 to TRBJ1-2; D is possibly TRBD1 (5 bases). V was trimmed by 7 bases and J by 8 bases, leaving 14 bases between them. Germline V CDR1 and CDR2: SGHVS, FQNEAQ. This CDR3 is 12 amino acids long. The CDR3 is CASTPGGVGYTF. The CDR3 nucleotides read TGTGCCAGCACCCCAGGAGGGGTGGGCTACACCTTC.

To note about this clonotype: Given a much more abundant clone one base away, this may be a read error. The chain employs TRBV7-9 and TRBJ2-3; possibly TRBD2 for D (5 bases). Trimming removed 5 bases at V and 6 bases at J, with 18 bases between. The CDR3 has 15 residues. Germline CDR1 reads SEHNR; CDR2 reads FQNEAQ (reference sequence). In nucleotides, the CDR3 is TGTGCCAGCAGCCCCAAGGTGGGAAGGGAGGATACGCAGTATTTT. Translation: CASSPKVGREDTQYF.

Details on this clonotype: A read error may explain this, as a much larger clone is one base away. The rearrangement uses TRBV7-9 and TRBJ1-2, with no clear D. The CDR3 extends over 14 amino acids. Trimming took 1 base from V and 3 from J, leaving 9 bases between them. Germline lookup yields CDR1 SEHNR and CDR2 FQNEAQ (reference sequence). The CDR3 bases are TGTGCCAGCAGCTTAGAGGTGGCTGACTATGGCTACACCTTC. It yields the protein CASSLEVADYGYTF.

Worth noting for this clonotype: A much more abundant neighbour one base away suggests this may be a read error. The CDR3 here is CAGTQFAKQETQYF. CDR3 nucleotide sequence: TGTGCCGGCACCCAATTCGCGAAGCAAGAGACCCAGTACTTC. The chain uses TRBV7-9 and TRBJ2-5; D call uncertain. Trimming left V 11 bases short and J 2 bases short, with 18 bases between. Germline-derived CDR1 and CDR2 are SEHNR and FQNEAQ (reference sequence). The CDR3 has 14 residues.

This clonotype was detected ten times or more. V and J are TRBV6-2 or TRBV6-3 and TRBJ1-4; D gene unclear. CDR1 and CDR2 from the germline V gene are MNHEY and SVGEGT. The CDR3 totals 13 residues. The V gene lost 2 bases and the J gene lost 7 bases, with 8 bases spanning the gap. In DNA, the CDR3 is TGTGCCAGCAGTTACGGCCCAGCTGAAAAACTGTTTTTT. This translates into CASSYGPAEKLFF.

This clonotype came up a few times. The chain recombines TRBV12-3 or TRBV12-4 with TRBJ2-2, with D tentatively TRBD2 (6 bases). The CDR3 consists of 15 residues. V was pared by 7 bases and J by 3 bases, with 15 bases between. The DNA of the CDR3 is TGTGCCAGCACTCTCGTCGGGGGAGACACCGGGGAGCTGTTTTTT. Translated, it gives CASTLVGGDTGELFF.

This clonotype was seen repeatedly, ten times or more. This chain joins TRBV12-3 or TRBV12-4 and TRBJ2-7, with TRBD1 matching 7 bases. Trimming removed 5 bases from V and 4 bases from J; junction bases left unmatched: 8. The CDR3 length is 14 residues. DNA of the CDR3: TGTGCCAGCAGTCCGACAGGGTTGGGGTACGAGCAGTACTTC. Its protein is CASSPTGLGYEQYF.

This clonotype was observed many times. The J gene is TRBJ2-3, the V gene TRBV10-3, with TRBD2 as a possible D gene (9 bases). V lost 0 bases and J 5 bases, leaving 18 bases between the germline ends. Germline CDR1 and CDR2: ENHRY and SYGVKD. This CDR3 is 17 amino acids long. The CDR3 DNA follows: TGTGCCATCAGTGAGTCGAGCCTAGCGGGACAGGTAGATACGCAGTATTTT. Its protein is CAISESSLAGQVDTQYF.

This clonotype was counted a few times. The rearrangement joins TRBV6-2 or TRBV6-3 to TRBJ2-1; 11 nucleotides align to TRBD2. The CDR3 has 15 residues. Trimming at V came to 5 bases and at J to 2 bases, leaving 2 bases not matched to a gene. Germline CDR1 and CDR2: MNHEY and SVGEGT. The CDR3 loop reads CASSLAGGTYNEQFF. The CDR3 nucleotides are TGTGCCAGCAGTCTAGCGGGAGGTACCTACAATGAGCAGTTCTTC.

A word on this clonotype: At one end, the junction sequence differs from germline, possibly due to a read error. This chain links TRBV7-7 with TRBJ2-1, with D unresolved. The CDR3 spans 13 residues. From germline, CDR1 is SSHAT and CDR2 FNYEAQ (reference sequence). The CDR3: CASSLGAGSEQFF. DNA of the CDR3: TGTGCTAGCAGCTTAGGCGCAGGTTCTGAGCAGTTCTTC. The entire variable domain, with the rest obtained from reference TRBV7-7 and TRBJ2-1, is as follows: GAGVSQSPRYKVTKRGQDVTLRCDPISSHATLYWYQQALGQGPEFLTYFNYEAQPDKSGLPSDRFSAERPEGSISTLTIQRTEQRDSAMYRCASSLGAGSEQFFGPGTRLTVL.

Points on this clonotype: This may stem from a read error, because a much larger clone lies one nucleotide away. The genes are TRBV18 and TRBJ2-1; D is undetermined. Germline assignment: CDR1 KGHSH and CDR2 LQKENI. V lost 2 bases and J lost 5, with 10 bases in between. The CDR3 consists of 14 residues. This CDR3 reads CASSPWDRNNEQFF. CDR3 DNA sequence: TGTGCCAGCTCACCATGGGATAGAAACAATGAGCAGTTCTTC. Full variable domain (remainder filled in from reference TRBV18 and TRBJ2-1): NAGVMQNPRHLVRRRGQEARLRCSPMKGHSHVYWYRQLPEEGLKFMVYLQKENIIDESGMPKERFSAEFPKEGPSILRIQQVVRGDSAAYFCASSPWDRNNEQFFGPGTRLTVL.

As concerns this clonotype: This CDR3 is missing its conserved last phenylalanine or tryptophan, likely due to a read error. This rearrangement joins TRBV27 to TRBJ2-7, with 7 bases that match TRBD1. The CDR3 loop spans 14 amino acids. Trimming cost V 6 bases and J 4 bases; bases outside gene matches: 9. Germline CDR1 and CDR2: MNHEY and SMNVEV (reference sequence). CDR3 sequence (DNA): TGTGCCAGCAGCCTGGGACAGTTAGGGTACGAGCAGTACTCC. It translates to CASSLGQLGYEQYS.

This clonotype occurred many times. The chain joins TRBV20-1 to TRBJ2-7; 8 bases are a match to TRBD1. V was pared by 4 bases and J by 2 bases, with 7 bases of the junction left unmatched. CDR1 and CDR2 from the germline V gene are DFQATT and SNEGSKA (reference sequence). CDR3 size: 14 residues. The CDR3 loop is CSAKNRDRTYEQYF. The CDR3 DNA sequence: TGCAGTGCTAAAAACCGGGACAGGACCTACGAGCAGTACTTC.

About this clonotype: A much larger clone is a single base away; this may be a read error. The chain links TRBV6-6 to TRBJ2-7; no definite D call. V was shortened by 2 bases and J by 6 bases, with 11 bases between the two germline ends. The CDR3 is 13 amino acids. Per the germline V gene, CDR1 is MNHNY and CDR2 is SVGAGI (reference sequence). The CDR3 DNA reads TGTGCCAGCAGTTACGGGGAAACCTGCGAGCAGTACTTC. Encoded protein: CASSYGETCEQYF.

This clonotype was seen more than once but under ten times. V is TRBV7-8 and J is TRBJ2-7; weak D call: TRBD2 (6 bases). The CDR3 is made up of 12 amino acids. V gave up 4 bases and J gave up 5 bases, with 9 bases separating them. Germline V gene data show CDR1 as SGHVS and CDR2 as FQNEAQ. The CDR3 loop reads CASSYRLDEQYF. DNA of the CDR3: TGTGCCAGCAGCTACCGACTAGACGAGCAGTACTTC.

With regard to this clonotype: This may be a read error: a much more frequent sequence differs by one nucleotide. The conserved final phenylalanine or tryptophan is absent from the CDR3, which likely points to a read error. The chain is built from TRBV20-1 and TRBJ2-7, with TRBD1 identical over 8 bases. With 3 bases clipped from V and 4 bases from J, the junction kept 8 bases outside the gene matches. Germline V CDR1 and CDR2: DFQATT, SNEGSKA (reference sequence). The CDR3 is 14 residues long. Here the CDR3 reads CSASLRGQVYEQYL. CDR3 DNA: TGCAGTGCTAGTCTGAGGGGACAGGTATACGAGCAGTACCTC.

In its sample, this clonotype was seen a few times. The chain combines TRBV5-4 with TRBJ2-1; D is unresolved. The CDR3 has 15 residues. V was cut by 4 bases and J by 8 bases, with 19 bases left in between. CDR1 is SGHNT, CDR2 YYREEE, per germline (reference sequence). The CDR3 DNA reads as TGTGCCAGCAGCACGCTTGGGTTGACCAGCCATGAGCAGTTCTTC. Translated: CASSTLGLTSHEQFF.

This clonotype was seen many times. At one of its ends the junction is not consistent with the germline gene, which may arise from a read error. V gene TRBV28 combines with J gene TRBJ1-2, with a tentative D call TRBD1 (5 bases). The CDR3 spans 15 residues. CDR1 MDHEN and CDR2 SYDVKM come from the germline V gene. The CDR3 loop is CASSLFRRGNYGYTF. CDR3 in DNA: TGTGCCAGCAGCTTATTTCGACGGGGGAACTATGGCTACACCTTC.

This clonotype was picked up a small number of times. The chain is built from TRBV27 and TRBJ2-7; TRBD2 matches 7 bases. The CDR3 runs to 18 residues. CDR1 is MNHEY and CDR2 is SMNVEV in the germline V gene (reference sequence). Germline trimming cut 1 base from V and 3 bases from J; bases unmatched to any gene: 15. CDR3 in amino acids: CASSLLPVPGGPNYEQYF. Here the CDR3 DNA reads TGTGCCAGCAGTTTATTGCCGGTCCCGGGAGGACCTAACTACGAGCAGTACTTC.

With regard to this clonotype: A much more abundant neighbour one base away suggests this may be a read error. Since no conserved phenylalanine or tryptophan closes the CDR3, a read error is the likely cause. The chain uses TRBV7-3 and TRBJ2-1, with 7 bases fitting TRBD2. The CDR3 is 14 residues long. The junction had 5 bases not matched to a gene; V was cut back by 4 bases and J by 5 bases. CDR1 is SGHTA, CDR2 FQGTGA, per germline. For the CDR3, the DNA is TGTGCCAGCAGCTGGGGGGGGACTAACAATGAGCAGTTCTCC. Protein product: CASSWGGTNNEQFS.

This clonotype was seen ten or more times. This chain connects TRBV2 to TRBJ1-5; weak D call: TRBD1 (6 bases). CDR3 length: 17 amino acids. Germline lookup yields CDR1 SNHLY and CDR2 FYNNEI. Trimming pared 7 bases from V and 1 base from J, leaving 20 bases between. CDR3 nucleotide sequence: TGTGCCAGCACCAATTTTTACAGGGAGGGGAGCAATCAGCCCCAGCATTTT. This encodes CASTNFYREGSNQPQHF.

In its sample, this clonotype was seen a few times. With a much larger clone just one base away, this may be a read error. The rearrangement uses TRBV6-1 and TRBJ2-7, with D possibly being TRBD2 (5 bases). The CDR3 extends over 13 amino acids. Trimming shortened V by 1 base and J by 7 bases, and 11 bases separated the two germline ends. Germline lookup yields CDR1 MNHNS and CDR2 SASEGT. The CDR3 nucleotides read TGTGCCAGCAGTGAAGAGGGTCGCGGGGAGCAGTACTTC. This codes for CASSEEGRGEQYF.

This clonotype was detected many times. This chain uses TRBV10-1 with TRBJ2-1; no firm D call. The germline V gene encodes CDR1 WNHNN and CDR2 SYGVQD (reference sequence). Trimming stripped 6 bases from V and 3 bases from J, with 15 bases between. This CDR3 spans 15 amino acids. The CDR3 nucleotides read TGCGCCAGCAGCTTGCGGACCCCAAGCTACAATGAGCAGTTCTTC. Protein sequence: CASSLRTPSYNEQFF.

This clonotype was counted ten times or more. The chain combines TRBV6-6 with TRBJ2-7; a weak D match, TRBD2 (5 bases). Trimming pared 2 bases from V and 5 bases from J, leaving 19 bases between. The CDR3 loop spans 16 amino acids. Germline loops: CDR1 MNHNY, CDR2 SVGAGI (reference sequence). The DNA for the CDR3 is TGTGCCAGCAGTTACCTCGCGTCCCCGGAGGCCCACGAGCAGTACTTC. This translates into CASSYLASPEAHEQYF.

This clonotype occurred many times. The chain is built from TRBV28 and TRBJ2-5, with D perhaps matching TRBD2 (5 bases). The CDR3 contains 14 residues. Trimming took 6 bases from V and 4 from J, leaving 15 bases between them. CDR1 and CDR2 (germline): MDHEN, SYDVKM. The CDR3: CASREDLNLETQYF. CDR3 sequence (DNA): TGTGCCAGCAGGGAGGATCTTAACTTAGAGACCCAGTACTTC.

In regard to this clonotype: One base away lies a much larger clone, so this may be a sequencing read error. Given the absence of the conserved phenylalanine or tryptophan at the CDR3 end, a read error is likely. The V and J genes are TRBV11-2 and TRBJ2-7; the D is unclear. V was trimmed by 4 bases and J by 6 bases, leaving 7 bases between them. Germline CDR1 reads SGHAT; CDR2 reads FQNNGV. The CDR3 has 11 residues. The CDR3 sequence: CASSSPLEQYL. In DNA form, the CDR3 reads TGTGCCAGCAGCTCGCCCCTCGAGCAGTACCTC.